What follows are 10 T cell receptor beta chains derived from one specimen sequenced in a study of CD8+ T cells in alopecia areata. It was cDNA, reverse transcribed from extracted RNA, that served as the sequencing template. Sequencing used immunoSEQ multiplex PCR; TCRdb keeps in-frame clones, though not all of them. The sample gives roughly 100,000 clones, 55% to 70% of which show up once; about 15% is in the top ten. Stated treatment: oral pan-JAK inhibitor, 5-10 mg twice daily. Sequencing used CD8+ T cells sorted from blood, obtained at approximately week 56, from a patient treated with tofacitinib. The receptors shown here come from a human donor with alopecia areata.

This clone occurred many times. The chain combines TRBV4-1 with TRBJ1-5; D is ambiguous. Germline V CDR1 and CDR2: MGHRA, YSYEKL. Trimming took off 10 bases at V and 7 bases at J, with 17 bases between the two ends. The CDR3 length is 13 residues. The CDR3 here is CATAEAFLQPQHF. For the CDR3, the DNA is TGCGCCACCGCGGAGGCTTTCCTACAGCCCCAGCATTTT.

The chain uses TRBV15 and TRBJ1-5; D gene uncertain. The germline V gene has CDR1 LNHNV and CDR2 YYDKDF (reference sequence). Trimming took off 1 base at V and 4 bases at J, with 8 bases between the two ends. This CDR3 has 14 residues. The CDR3 coding sequence is TGTGCCACCAGCAGAGCCAGGCTAAATCAGCCCCAGCATTTT. It specifies CATSRARLNQPQHF.

The V call is TRBV9, the J call TRBJ2-4; D is uncertain. The CDR3 contains 13 residues. Germline lookup yields CDR1 SGDLS and CDR2 YYNGEE. V lost 4 bases, J lost 2 bases, and 7 bases lay in between. In DNA form, the CDR3 reads TGTGCCAGCAGCCCGGCCTCCAAAAACATTCAGTACTTC. Protein: CASSPASKNIQYF.

In its sample, this clone was seen a few times. This sequence joins TRBV7-9 and TRBJ2-2; D is undetermined. The CDR3 spans 16 residues. The V gene lost 1 base and the J gene lost 4 bases, with 13 bases spanning the gap. Germline assignment: CDR1 SEHNR and CDR2 FQNEAQ (reference sequence). CDR3 in DNA: TGTGCCAGCAGCTTAGACTGGCGCGAAGGCACCGGGGAGCTGTTTTTT. It yields the protein CASSLDWREGTGELFF.

The V gene is TRBV25-1, the J gene TRBJ1-1; D unclear. Germline assignment: CDR1 MGHDK and CDR2 SYGVNS. CDR3 length equals 14 residues. With 8 bases removed from V and 4 bases from J, the gap between germline ends came to 17 bases. Written as DNA, the CDR3 is TGTGCCAGCCGCCCCCGAGGAACTAGCACTGAAGCTTTCTTT. This codes for CASRPRGTSTEAFF.

The chain recombines TRBV2 with TRBJ2-7; D is ambiguous. CDR3 length equals 11 residues. Germline V gene data show CDR1 as SNHLY and CDR2 as FYNNEI. Trimming removed 10 bases at V and 12 bases at J, with 19 bases between. CDR3: CATLRQLRSYF. The CDR3 DNA follows: TGTGCCACCCTACGCCAGCTTCGATCGTACTTC.

This clone has just a few counts. This chain connects TRBV7-2 to TRBJ1-6; 8 bases align to TRBD1. Trimming removed 3 bases from V and 7 bases from J; junction bases left unmatched: 11. Germline CDR1 is SGHTA and CDR2 is FQGNSA. The CDR3 loop spans 17 amino acids. The CDR3 DNA reads TGTGCCAGCAGCTTTCCTCAGTGGACAGGGAAGAATTCACCCCTCCACTTT. Its protein is CASSFPQWTGKNSPLHF.

The rearrangement joins TRBV2 to TRBJ1-2, with 8 bases aligning to TRBD1. The length of the CDR3 is 12 residues. Per germline, CDR1 SNHLY and CDR2 FYNNEI. V gave up 10 bases and J gave up 6 bases; unmatched junction bases: 7. The CDR3 coding sequence is TGTGCCACGACAGGGGTCGGAGATGGCTACACCTTC. Encoded protein: CATTGVGDGYTF.

V gene TRBV9 combines with J gene TRBJ2-7; D call uncertain. The CDR3 covers 13 residues. Germline lookup yields CDR1 SGDLS and CDR2 YYNGEE. Between the trimmed V and J ends, which lost 4 bases and 4 bases, there was a span of 12 bases. In DNA form, the CDR3 reads TGTGCCAGCAGCCCCCCGACTGGTTACGAGCAGTACTTC. Its protein is CASSPPTGYEQYF.

The chain links TRBV11-2 to TRBJ2-5; D is unresolved. V shed 5 bases and J shed 5 bases, with 6 bases lying between them. Per germline, CDR1 SGHAT and CDR2 FQNNGV. The CDR3 length is 11 residues. Written as DNA, the CDR3 is TGTGCCAGCAGCGCCCTGGAGACCCAGTACTTC. Protein: CASSALETQYF.